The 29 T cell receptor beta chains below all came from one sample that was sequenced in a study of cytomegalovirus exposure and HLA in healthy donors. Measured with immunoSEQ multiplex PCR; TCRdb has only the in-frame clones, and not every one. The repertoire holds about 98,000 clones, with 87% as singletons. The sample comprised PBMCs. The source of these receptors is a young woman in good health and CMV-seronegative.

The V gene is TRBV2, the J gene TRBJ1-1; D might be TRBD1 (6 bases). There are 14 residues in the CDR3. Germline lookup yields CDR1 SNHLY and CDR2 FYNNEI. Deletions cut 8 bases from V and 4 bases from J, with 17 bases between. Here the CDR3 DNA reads TGTGCCAGCTGCGACTACCCGGACAGCACTGAAGCTTTCTTT. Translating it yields CASCDYPDSTEAFF.

The CDR3 spells CASSYGAGMRETQYF. CDR3 DNA: TGTGCCAGCAGTTACGGGGCTGGGATGCGAGAGACCCAGTACTTC. The J gene is TRBJ2-5, the V gene TRBV6-5; possible D gene TRBD1, 5 bases. The CDR3 length is 15 residues. V was clipped by 2 bases and J by 4 bases, with 14 bases between them. Germline lookup yields CDR1 MNHEY and CDR2 SVGAGI.

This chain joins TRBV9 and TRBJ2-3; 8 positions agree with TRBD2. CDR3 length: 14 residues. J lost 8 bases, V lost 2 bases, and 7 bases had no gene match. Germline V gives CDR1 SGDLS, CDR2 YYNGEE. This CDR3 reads CASSVGGELVTQYF. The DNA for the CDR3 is TGTGCCAGCAGCGTCGGGGGGGAGTTGGTTACGCAGTATTTT.

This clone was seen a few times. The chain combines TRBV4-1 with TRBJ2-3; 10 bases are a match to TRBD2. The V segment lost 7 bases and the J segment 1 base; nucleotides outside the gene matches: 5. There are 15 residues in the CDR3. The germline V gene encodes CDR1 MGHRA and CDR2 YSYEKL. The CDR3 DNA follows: TGCGCCAGCACCTTTACTAGCGGGGGCACAGATACGCAGTATTTT. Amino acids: CASTFTSGGTDTQYF.

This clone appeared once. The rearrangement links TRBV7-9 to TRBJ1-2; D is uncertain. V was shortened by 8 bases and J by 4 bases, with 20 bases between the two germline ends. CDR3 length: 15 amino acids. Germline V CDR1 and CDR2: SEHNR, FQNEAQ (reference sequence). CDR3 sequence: CASFDGGGPFYGYTF. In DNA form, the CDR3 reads TGTGCCAGCTTCGATGGCGGAGGCCCATTCTATGGCTACACCTTC.

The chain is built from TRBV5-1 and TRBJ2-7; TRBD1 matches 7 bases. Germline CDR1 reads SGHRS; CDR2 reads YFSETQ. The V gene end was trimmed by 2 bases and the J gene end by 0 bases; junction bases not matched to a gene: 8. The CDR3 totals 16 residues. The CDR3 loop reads CASSFGADRVSYEQYF. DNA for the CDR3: TGCGCCAGCAGCTTTGGAGCCGACAGGGTCTCCTACGAGCAGTACTTC.

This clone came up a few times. The CDR3 region has the DNA TGTGCCAGTAGTCTGGACAGCAACTACGAGCAGTACTTC. Protein: CASSLDSNYEQYF. The gene calls are TRBV19 and TRBJ2-7; possibly TRBD1 for D (6 bases). The germline V and J ends were trimmed by 5 bases and 3 bases, with 11 bases remaining between them. Per the germline V gene, CDR1 is LNHDA and CDR2 is SQIVND (reference sequence). This CDR3 has 13 amino acids. Drawing the rest from reference TRBV19 and TRBJ2-7, the complete variable domain is DGGITQSPKYLFRKEGQNVTLSCEQNLNHDAMYWYRQDPGQGLRLIYYSQIVNDFQKGDIAEGYSVSREKKESFPLTVTSAQKNPTAFYLCASSLDSNYEQYFGPGTRLTVT.

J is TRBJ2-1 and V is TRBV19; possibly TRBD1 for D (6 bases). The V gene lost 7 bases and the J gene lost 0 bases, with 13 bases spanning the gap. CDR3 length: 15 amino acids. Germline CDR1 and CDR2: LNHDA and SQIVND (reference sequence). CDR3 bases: TGTGCCAGTACTAAAGGACAGAGCTCCTACAATGAGCAGTTCTTC. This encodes CASTKGQSSYNEQFF. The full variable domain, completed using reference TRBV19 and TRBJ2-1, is DGGITQSPKYLFRKEGQNVTLSCEQNLNHDAMYWYRQDPGQGLRLIYYSQIVNDFQKGDIAEGYSVSREKKESFPLTVTSAQKNPTAFYLCASTKGQSSYNEQFFGPGTRLTVL.

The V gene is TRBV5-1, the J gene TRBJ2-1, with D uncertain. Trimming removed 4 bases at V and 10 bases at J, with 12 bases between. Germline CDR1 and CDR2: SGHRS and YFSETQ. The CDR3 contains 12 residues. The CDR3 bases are TGCGCCAGCAGCGAGCCTCCTGCCGAGCAGTTCTTC. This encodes CASSEPPAEQFF.

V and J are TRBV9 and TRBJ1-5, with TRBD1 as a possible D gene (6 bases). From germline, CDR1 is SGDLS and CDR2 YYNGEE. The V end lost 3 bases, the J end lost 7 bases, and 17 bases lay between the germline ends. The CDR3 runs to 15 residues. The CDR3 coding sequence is TGTGCCAGCAGCGAATCAGGGGTAGCGCGACAGCCCCAGCATTTT. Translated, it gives CASSESGVARQPQHF.

CDR3 DNA: TGTGCCAGCCGTTTAGCGGGAGCGTCCTACAATGAGCAGTTCTTC. Translation gives CASRLAGASYNEQFF. The V call is TRBV6-5, the J call TRBJ2-1; 9 nucleotides align to TRBD2. The germline gives CDR1 MNHEY, CDR2 SVGAGI. The V gene end was trimmed by 8 bases and the J gene end by 1 base; junction bases not matched to a gene: 6. The CDR3 consists of 15 residues.

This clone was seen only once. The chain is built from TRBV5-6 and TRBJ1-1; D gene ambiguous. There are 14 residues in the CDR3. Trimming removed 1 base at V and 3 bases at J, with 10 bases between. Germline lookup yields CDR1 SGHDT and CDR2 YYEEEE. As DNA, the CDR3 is TGTGCCAGCAGCTTGTCTGGGAGGGACACTGAAGCTTTCTTT. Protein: CASSLSGRDTEAFF. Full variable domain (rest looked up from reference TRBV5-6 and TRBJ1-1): DAGVTQSPTHLIKTRGQQVTLRCSPKSGHDTVSWYQQALGQGPQFIFQYYEEEERQRGNFPDRFSGHQFPNYSSELNVNALLLGDSALYLCASSLSGRDTEAFFGQGTRLTVV.

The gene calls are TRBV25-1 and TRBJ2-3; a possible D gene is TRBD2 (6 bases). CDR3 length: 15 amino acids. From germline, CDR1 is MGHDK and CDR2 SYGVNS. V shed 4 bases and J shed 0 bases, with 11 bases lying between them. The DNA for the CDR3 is TGTGCCAGCAGTGGATGGACTATCAGCACAGATACGCAGTATTTT. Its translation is CASSGWTISTDTQYF.

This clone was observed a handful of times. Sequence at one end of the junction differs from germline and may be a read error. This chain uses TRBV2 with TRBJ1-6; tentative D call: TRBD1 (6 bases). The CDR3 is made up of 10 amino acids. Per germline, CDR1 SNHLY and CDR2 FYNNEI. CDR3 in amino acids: CASRSRDTYF. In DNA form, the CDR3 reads TGTGCCAGCAGGAGCCGGGACACCTACTTT.

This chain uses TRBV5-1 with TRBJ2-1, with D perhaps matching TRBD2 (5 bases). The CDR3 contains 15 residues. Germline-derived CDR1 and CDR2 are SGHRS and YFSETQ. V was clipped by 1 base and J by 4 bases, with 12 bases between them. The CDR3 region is CASSLRPGSYNEQFF. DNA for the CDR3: TGCGCCAGCAGCTTGAGGCCGGGGAGTTACAATGAGCAGTTCTTC.

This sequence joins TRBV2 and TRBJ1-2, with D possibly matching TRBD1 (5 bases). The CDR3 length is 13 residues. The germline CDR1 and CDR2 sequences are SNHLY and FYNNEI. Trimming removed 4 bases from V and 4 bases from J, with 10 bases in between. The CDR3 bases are TGTGCCAGCAGTGGGCAGGGAGGCTATGGCTACACCTTC. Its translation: CASSGQGGYGYTF.

CDR3 in amino acids: CASSYNPVTEAFF. DNA for the CDR3: TGTGCCAGCAGTTACAATCCGGTCACTGAAGCTTTCTTT. The chain couples TRBV6-5 to TRBJ1-1; D call uncertain. In germline, CDR1 is MNHEY, CDR2 SVGAGI. V lost 2 bases, J lost 4 bases, and 8 bases lay in between. This CDR3 region has 13 residues.

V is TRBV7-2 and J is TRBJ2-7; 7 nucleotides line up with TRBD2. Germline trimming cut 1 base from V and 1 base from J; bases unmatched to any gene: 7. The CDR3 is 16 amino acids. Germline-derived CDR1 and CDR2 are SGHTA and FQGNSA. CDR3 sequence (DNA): TGTGCCAGCAGCTTAGAAGGCGGGAGTTTATCCTACGAGCAGTACTTC. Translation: CASSLEGGSLSYEQYF.

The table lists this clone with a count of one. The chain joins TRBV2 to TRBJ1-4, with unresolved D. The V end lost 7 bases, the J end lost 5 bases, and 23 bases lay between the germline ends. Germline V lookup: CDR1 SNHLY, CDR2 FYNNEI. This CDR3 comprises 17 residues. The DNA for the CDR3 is TGTGCCAGCAATGGGCAGGCTGGGCGCCACTCAAATGAAAAACTGTTTTTT. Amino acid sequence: CASNGQAGRHSNEKLFF. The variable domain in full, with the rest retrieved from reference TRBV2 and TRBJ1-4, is EPEVTQTPSHQVTQMGQEVILRCVPISNHLYFYWYRQILGQKVEFLVSFYNNEISEKSEIFDDQFSVERPDGSNFTLKIRSTKLEDSAMYFCASNGQAGRHSNEKLFFGSGTQLSVL.

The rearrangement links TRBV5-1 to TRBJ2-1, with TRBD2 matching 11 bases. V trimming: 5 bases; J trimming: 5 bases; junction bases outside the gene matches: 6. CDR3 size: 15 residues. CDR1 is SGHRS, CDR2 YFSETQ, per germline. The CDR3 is CASSALAGVNNEQFF. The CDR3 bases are TGCGCCAGCAGTGCACTAGCGGGAGTAAACAATGAGCAGTTCTTC.

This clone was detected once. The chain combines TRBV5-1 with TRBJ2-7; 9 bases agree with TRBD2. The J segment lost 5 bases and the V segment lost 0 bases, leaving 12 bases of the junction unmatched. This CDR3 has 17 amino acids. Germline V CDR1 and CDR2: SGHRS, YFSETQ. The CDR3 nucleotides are TGCGCCAGCAGCTTGGGAATCAGCTCTAGCGGGAACCACGAGCAGTACTTC. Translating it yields CASSLGISSSGNHEQYF.

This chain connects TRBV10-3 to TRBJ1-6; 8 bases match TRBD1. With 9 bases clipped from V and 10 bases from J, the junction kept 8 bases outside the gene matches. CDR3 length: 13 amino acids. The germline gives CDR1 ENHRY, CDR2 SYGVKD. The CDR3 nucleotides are TGTGCCATTACTCCAGGGGGCAGCTCACCCCTCCACTTT. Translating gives CAITPGGSSPLHF.

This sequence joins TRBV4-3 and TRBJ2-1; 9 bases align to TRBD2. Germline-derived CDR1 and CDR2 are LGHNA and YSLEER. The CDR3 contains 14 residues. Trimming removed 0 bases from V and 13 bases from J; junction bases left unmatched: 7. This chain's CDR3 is CASSQDSASGAQFF. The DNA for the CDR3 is TGCGCCAGCAGCCAAGATAGCGCTAGCGGGGCTCAGTTCTTC.

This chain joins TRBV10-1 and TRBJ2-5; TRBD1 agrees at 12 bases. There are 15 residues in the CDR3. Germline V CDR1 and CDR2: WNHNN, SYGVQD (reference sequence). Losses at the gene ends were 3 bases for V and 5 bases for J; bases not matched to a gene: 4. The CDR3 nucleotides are TGCGCCAGCAGTGACCCGGGACAGGGGGCGGAGACCCAGTACTTC. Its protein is CASSDPGQGAETQYF.

The chain's CDR3 is CATMTGSSGANVLTF. CDR3 DNA: TGTGCCACCATGACAGGCTCCTCTGGGGCCAACGTCCTGACTTTC. V and J are TRBV28 and TRBJ2-6; tentatively, D is TRBD1 (6 bases). The V end lost 10 bases, the J end lost 0 bases, and 13 bases lay between the germline ends. Per germline, CDR1 MDHEN and CDR2 SYDVKM. CDR3 length equals 15 residues.

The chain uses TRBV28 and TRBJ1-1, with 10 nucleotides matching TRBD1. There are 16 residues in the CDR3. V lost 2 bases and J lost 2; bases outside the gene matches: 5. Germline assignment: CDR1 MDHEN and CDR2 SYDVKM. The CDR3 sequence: CASSLGDRGVNTEAFF. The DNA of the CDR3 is TGTGCCAGCAGTTTAGGGGACAGGGGCGTTAACACTGAAGCTTTCTTT.

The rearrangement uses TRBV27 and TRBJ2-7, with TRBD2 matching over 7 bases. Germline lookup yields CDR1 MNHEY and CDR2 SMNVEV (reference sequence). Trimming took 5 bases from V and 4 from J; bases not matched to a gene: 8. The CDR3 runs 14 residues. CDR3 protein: CASSPGGGWYEQYF. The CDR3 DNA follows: TGTGCCAGCAGTCCCGGCGGGGGTTGGTACGAGCAGTACTTC.

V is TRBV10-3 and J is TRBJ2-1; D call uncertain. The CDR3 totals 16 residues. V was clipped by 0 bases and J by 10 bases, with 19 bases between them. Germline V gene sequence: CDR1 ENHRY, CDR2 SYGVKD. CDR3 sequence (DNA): TGTGCCATCAGTGAGTCGAAGCCCCTGGATCTAGAGGAGCAGTTCTTC. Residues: CAISESKPLDLEEQFF.

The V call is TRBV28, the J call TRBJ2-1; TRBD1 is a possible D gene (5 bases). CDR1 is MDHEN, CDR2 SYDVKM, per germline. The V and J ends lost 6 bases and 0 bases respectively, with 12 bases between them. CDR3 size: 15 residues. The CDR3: CASSQQVSSYNEQFF. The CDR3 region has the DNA TGTGCCAGCAGCCAACAGGTGAGCTCCTACAATGAGCAGTTCTTC. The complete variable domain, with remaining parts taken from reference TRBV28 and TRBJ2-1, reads DVKVTQSSRYLVKRTGEKVFLECVQDMDHENMFWYRQDPGLGLRLIYFSYDVKMKEKGDIPEGYSVSREKKERFSLILESASTNQTSMYLCASSQQVSSYNEQFFGPGTRLTVL.